Below, 16 T cell receptor beta chains from the same sample are listed, as sequenced in a study of blood T cells in healthy people across ages. With a J-beta primer mix and a sample-barcoded 5' primer, a second PCR ran roughly 6 to 11 cycles. TCRdb fed the 5' RACE reads into MiXCR, producing one record per CDR3 protein. The sample has fewer than 1,000,000 distinct CDR3 sequences, around 42% seen once. What was sequenced was blood. These TCRs come from a man aged 60 to 75 in good health.

The rearrangement links TRBV9 to TRBJ2-7; D may be TRBD1 (6 bases). Germline V gene data show CDR1 as SGDLS and CDR2 as YYNGEE. Trimming cost V 6 bases and J 0 bases, with 16 bases left between them. The CDR3 covers 15 residues. The CDR3: CASIFSDSPSYEQYF. CDR3 DNA: TGTGCCAGCATCTTCTCGGACAGCCCCTCCTACGAGCAGTACTTC.

The table lists this clonotype with a few counts. This chain connects TRBV15 to TRBJ2-7, with D hard to call. The V end lost 5 bases, the J end lost 5 bases, and 13 bases lay between the germline ends. Germline lookup yields CDR1 LNHNV and CDR2 YYDKDF (reference sequence). The CDR3 sequence is 13 residues long. CDR3 protein: CATSEGIEDEQYF. The CDR3 nucleotides are TGTGCCACCAGCGAAGGTATCGAGGACGAGCAGTACTTC.

The rearrangement joins TRBV7-2 to TRBJ1-6, with D uncertain. The CDR3 is made up of 12 amino acids. Trimming pared 2 bases from V and 7 bases from J, leaving 3 bases between. From germline, CDR1 is SGHTA and CDR2 FQGNSA. The CDR3 region is CASSLPNSPLHF. The CDR3 region has the DNA TGTGCCAGCAGCTTACCCAATTCACCCCTCCACTTT.

This clonotype was found a few times. The rearrangement uses TRBV7-6 and TRBJ2-1; the match to TRBD2 covers 9 bases. Germline assignment: CDR1 SGHVS and CDR2 FNYEAQ. This CDR3 spans 14 amino acids. With V trimmed by 5 bases and J by 10 bases, 9 bases remained unmatched. CDR3 nucleotide sequence: TGTGCCAGCAGCAAGAGCGGGGGGCCGTGGGAGCAGTTCTTC. Amino acids: CASSKSGGPWEQFF.

Notes on this clonotype: A junction end diverges from the germline sequence, so it may reflect a read error. The chain is built from TRBV7-2 and TRBJ2-7; D is ambiguous. Looked up from germline, CDR1 is SGHTA and CDR2 is FQGNSA. CDR3 length equals 12 residues. The CDR3 sequence is CASSPARYDQYF. For the CDR3, the DNA is TGTGCCAGCAGCCCCGCGCGGTACGATCAGTACTTC.

This clonotype was detected only a few times. The chain is built from TRBV7-9 and TRBJ1-2, with 9 bases that match TRBD1. Trimming cost V 5 bases and J 5 bases; bases outside gene matches: 6. Germline loops: CDR1 SEHNR, CDR2 FQNEAQ (reference sequence). The CDR3 is 14 residues long. CDR3 region: CASSPVGTGYGYTF. The CDR3 DNA sequence: TGTGCCAGCAGCCCTGTCGGGACAGGGTATGGCTACACCTTC.

For this clonotype: A clone one base away is much larger, so this may be a read error. J is TRBJ2-7 and V is TRBV30, with 9 positions matching TRBD2. The J call is in doubt because the DNA end fits TRBJ2-1 better. Germline CDR1 reads GTSNPN; CDR2 reads SVGIG (reference sequence). The CDR3 extends over 15 amino acids. The CDR3 DNA sequence: TGTGCCTGGGGCGGGGGGGATACAAGTTTTTACGAGCAGTTCTTC. This encodes CAWGGGDTSFYEQFF.

The chain has TRBV4-1 and TRBJ2-3; TRBD2 aligns across 8 bases. With 0 bases clipped from V and 3 bases from J, the junction kept 2 bases outside the gene matches. CDR3 length: 15 residues. Germline V CDR1 and CDR2: MGHRA, YSYEKL. The CDR3 DNA reads as TGCGCCAGCAGCCAAGACAGCGGGGGTACAGATACGCAGTATTTT. Amino acids: CASSQDSGGTDTQYF.

This clonotype was counted once. The V gene is TRBV18, the J gene TRBJ2-5; 15 bases agree with TRBD2. CDR3 length equals 16 residues. From germline, CDR1 is KGHSH and CDR2 LQKENI. V lost 3 bases and J lost 6; bases outside the gene matches: 5. The chain's CDR3 is CASSPEGLAGGKTQYF. As DNA, the CDR3 is TGTGCCAGCTCACCCGAGGGACTAGCGGGAGGAAAGACCCAGTACTTC.

This clonotype has only one observation. The chain has TRBV2 and TRBJ2-2; the D is unclear. The V gene lost 7 bases and the J gene lost 0 bases, with 9 bases spanning the gap. The CDR3 sequence is 14 residues long. The germline V gene encodes CDR1 SNHLY and CDR2 FYNNEI. The CDR3 spells CASKMSANTGELFF. As DNA, the CDR3 is TGTGCCAGCAAGATGAGTGCGAACACCGGGGAGCTGTTTTTT.

This rearrangement joins TRBV6-2 or TRBV6-3 to TRBJ2-1; D is perhaps TRBD1 (6 bases). Between the trimmed V and J ends, which lost 6 bases and 0 bases, there was a span of 9 bases. The length of the CDR3 is 14 residues. Germline V gene lookup returns CDR1 MNHEY and CDR2 SVGEGT. The CDR3 loop reads CASRTGISYNEQFF. CDR3 coding DNA: TGTGCCAGCAGGACAGGAATCTCCTACAATGAGCAGTTCTTC.

This rearrangement joins TRBV7-9 to TRBJ1-6; D unresolved. The CDR3 totals 13 residues. CDR1 and CDR2 (germline): SEHNR, FQNEAQ (reference sequence). The germline V and J ends were trimmed by 4 bases and 5 bases, with 6 bases remaining between them. The CDR3 reads CASSSPDNSPLHF. The CDR3 DNA follows: TGTGCCAGCAGCTCGCCAGATAATTCACCCCTCCACTTT.

CDR3 region: CASSPDASYEQYF. CDR3 DNA: TGTGCCAGCAGCCCCGACGCCTCCTACGAGCAGTACTTC. This chain joins TRBV7-9 and TRBJ2-7; D gene ambiguous. Trimming took off 5 bases at V and 0 bases at J, with 8 bases between the two ends. In germline, CDR1 is SEHNR, CDR2 FQNEAQ (reference sequence). The CDR3 totals 13 residues. The entire variable domain, with the rest obtained from reference TRBV7-9 and TRBJ2-7, is as follows: DTGVSQNPRHKITKRGQNVTFRCDPISEHNRLYWYRQTLGQGPEFLTYFQNEAQLEKSRLLSDRFSAERPKGSFSTLEIQRTEQGDSAMYLCASSPDASYEQYFGPGTRLTVT.

This clonotype showed up just once. The chain couples TRBV4-3 to TRBJ1-6, with D maybe TRBD1 (6 bases). The germline gives CDR1 LGHNA, CDR2 YSLEER. Trimming shortened V by 4 bases and J by 0 bases, and 13 bases separated the two germline ends. This CDR3 region has 17 residues. CDR3 sequence (DNA): TGCGCCAGCAGCCCCAGACAGGTTAGCTCCTATAATTCACCCCTCCACTTT. Translation: CASSPRQVSSYNSPLHF.

The J gene is TRBJ2-7, the V gene TRBV10-3; D is perhaps TRBD2 (6 bases). Germline V gives CDR1 ENHRY, CDR2 SYGVKD. The CDR3 contains 12 residues. The V and J ends lost 9 bases and 5 bases respectively, with 14 bases between them. The CDR3 DNA is TGTGCCATAGGGACGCCGGGGGACGAGCAGTACTTC. Translating it yields CAIGTPGDEQYF.

The rearrangement uses TRBV27 and TRBJ1-5; D is unresolved. The CDR3 is 17 amino acids. Germline CDR1 reads MNHEY; CDR2 reads SMNVEV (reference sequence). Deletions cut 5 bases from V and 5 bases from J, with 22 bases between. CDR3 loop: CASSPRDGEEVYQPQHF. The CDR3 DNA reads TGTGCCAGCAGTCCGAGGGATGGGGAGGAGGTATATCAGCCCCAGCATTTT.